This note documents a single T cell receptor (beta chain) sequence. Its antigen is still unknown. This entry comes from a study of response to subunit inactivated influenza vaccine. Study findings and constraints: Authors suggested each seasonal flu vaccination may recruit only limited numbers of new T cells.

One entry per CDR3 protein results from TCRdb running MiXCR on the RT-PCR reads. The table includes around 850,000 distinct CDR3 sequences, roughly 20% detected once. The V gene end was trimmed by 5 bases and the J gene end by 2 bases; junction bases not matched to a gene: 4. Germline V gives CDR1 LNHNV, CDR2 YYDKDF (reference sequence). The CDR3 loop spans 16 amino acids. The TCR was taken from a man aged 50 to 59 who received an inactivated influenza vaccine. This chain joins TRBV15 and TRBJ2-1; 12 bases are a match to TRBD1. The sequencing used PBMCs from blood, collected roughly 5 days after vaccination. The CDR3 region has the DNA TGTGCCACCAGCGGGGACAGGGGGCGCCCCTACAATGAGCAGTTCTTC. Amino acid sequence: CATSGDRGRPYNEQFF.